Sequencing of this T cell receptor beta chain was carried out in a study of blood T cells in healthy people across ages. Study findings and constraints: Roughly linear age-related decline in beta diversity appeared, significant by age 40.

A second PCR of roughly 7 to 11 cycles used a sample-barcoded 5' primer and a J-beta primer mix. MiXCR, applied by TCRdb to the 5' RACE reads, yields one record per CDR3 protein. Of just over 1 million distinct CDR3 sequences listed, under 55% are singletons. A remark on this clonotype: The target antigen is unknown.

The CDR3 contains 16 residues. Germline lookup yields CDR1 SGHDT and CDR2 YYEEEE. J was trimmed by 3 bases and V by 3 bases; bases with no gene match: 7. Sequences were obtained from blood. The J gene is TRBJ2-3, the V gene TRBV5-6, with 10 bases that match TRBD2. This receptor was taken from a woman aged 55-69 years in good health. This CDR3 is CASSSLLAGETDTQYF. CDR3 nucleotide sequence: TGTGCCAGCAGCTCACTTCTAGCGGGAGAGACAGATACGCAGTATTTT.